Following are 25 T cell receptor beta chains from one sample sequenced in a study of cytomegalovirus exposure and HLA in healthy donors. Primers: 60 Vbeta forward and 13 Jbeta reverse. Data came from immunoSEQ multiplex PCR; TCRdb stores just in-frame clones and leaves some out. The sample has fewer than 150,000 clones; about 80% are singletons. Sequenced input: PBMCs. The receptors were sampled from a man aged 25-45 years in good health and CMV-seronegative.

The rearrangement joins TRBV7-9 to TRBJ2-1, with 9 bases matching TRBD1. With 5 bases clipped from V and 3 bases from J, the junction kept 14 bases outside the gene matches. CDR3 length: 18 residues. Germline V gene lookup returns CDR1 SEHNR and CDR2 FQNEAQ (reference sequence). CDR3 DNA sequence: TGTGCCAGCAGCCACCTAGGTAAGGGACAGGGTAACTACAATGAGCAGTTCTTC. It specifies CASSHLGKGQGNYNEQFF.

The V and J genes are TRBV5-1 and TRBJ2-7, with 7 bases that match TRBD1. The CDR3 runs to 19 residues. Germline trimming cut 4 bases from V and 3 bases from J; bases unmatched to any gene: 22. Germline CDR1 and CDR2: SGHRS and YFSETQ. In nucleotides, the CDR3 is TGCGCCAGCAGCGGCCTGGGACAGCAAGGCCCTGGTTCCATCTACGAGCAGTACTTC. This codes for CASSGLGQQGPGSIYEQYF.

This clone was counted once. The gene calls are TRBV6-5 and TRBJ2-3; tentative D call: TRBD1 (6 bases). Germline V lookup: CDR1 MNHEY, CDR2 SVGAGI. Trimming cost V 5 bases and J 3 bases, with 12 bases left between them. The CDR3 covers 14 residues. Here the CDR3 reads CASSPGQETDTQYF. The CDR3 DNA is TGTGCCAGCAGTCCGGGACAAGAAACAGATACGCAGTATTTT.

This clone is a singleton in its sample. The chain uses TRBV6-5 and TRBJ1-5, with D possibly being TRBD1 (6 bases). The ends were cut back, 6 bases at V and 6 bases at J, with 15 bases in the middle. This CDR3 has 14 amino acids. The germline V gene encodes CDR1 MNHEY and CDR2 SVGAGI. CDR3: CASRPYDRSQPQHF. The CDR3 nucleotides are TGTGCCAGCAGGCCTTACGACAGGAGTCAGCCCCAGCATTTT.

The CDR3 loop reads CASSLGLAGDREQFF. In DNA form, the CDR3 reads TGTGCCAGCAGTTTAGGACTAGCGGGAGATCGTGAGCAGTTCTTC. V is TRBV27 and J is TRBJ2-1, with 13 bases fitting TRBD2. This CDR3 has 15 amino acids. Trimming took 2 bases from V and 9 from J; bases not matched to a gene: 4. CDR1 is MNHEY and CDR2 is SMNVEV in the germline V gene (reference sequence).

The table lists this clone with a few counts. The rearrangement links TRBV6-5 to TRBJ2-1; D is unclear. V was trimmed by 5 bases and J by 0 bases, leaving 11 bases between them. Per the germline V gene, CDR1 is MNHEY and CDR2 is SVGAGI. This CDR3 region has 15 residues. For the CDR3, the DNA is TGTGCCAGCAGTACGATGCGGAGCTCCTACAATGAGCAGTTCTTC. Translation: CASSTMRSSYNEQFF.

In this sample, this clone turned up a few times. This rearrangement joins TRBV29-1 to TRBJ1-5, with no clear D. Trimming removed 5 bases from V and 0 bases from J, with 8 bases in between. The germline CDR1 and CDR2 sequences are SQVTM and ANQGSEA. This CDR3 comprises 13 residues. The CDR3 here is CSVISYSNQPQHF. DNA for the CDR3: TGCAGCGTTATAAGCTATAGCAATCAGCCCCAGCATTTT.

This clone was counted a few times. The chain carries TRBV5-4 and TRBJ2-3, with 11 bases matching TRBD2. The CDR3 contains 17 residues. The V gene end was trimmed by 4 bases and the J gene end by 5 bases; junction bases not matched to a gene: 12. Per germline, CDR1 SGHNT and CDR2 YYREEE (reference sequence). CDR3: CASSTSDSGREKDTQYF. The CDR3 nucleotides are TGTGCCAGCAGCACCTCGGATAGCGGGAGGGAAAAAGATACGCAGTATTTT.

The CDR3 nucleotides read TGTGCCAGCTCACCTACTAGCTCCACAGATACGCAGTATTTT. Encoded protein: CASSPTSSTDTQYF. This chain joins TRBV18 and TRBJ2-3, with a possible D match to TRBD2 (6 bases). The germline CDR1 and CDR2 sequences are KGHSH and LQKENI. The V end lost 3 bases, the J end lost 2 bases, and 9 bases lay between the germline ends. The CDR3 covers 14 residues.

This sequence joins TRBV9 and TRBJ2-6; no definite D call. Looked up from germline, CDR1 is SGDLS and CDR2 is YYNGEE. V lost 4 bases and J lost 0, with 5 bases in between. This CDR3 region has 14 residues. CDR3 DNA: TGTGCCAGCAGCCTTTCCTCTGGGGCCAACGTCCTGACTTTC. Translating gives CASSLSSGANVLTF.

This chain connects TRBV2 to TRBJ2-5, with 12 bases that match TRBD1. This CDR3 is built from 14 residues. With 6 bases clipped from V and 11 bases from J, the junction kept 10 bases outside the gene matches. The germline gives CDR1 SNHLY, CDR2 FYNNEI. The CDR3 reads CASRRGQGAGEQYF. CDR3 sequence (DNA): TGTGCCAGCAGAAGGGGACAGGGGGCGGGTGAGCAGTACTTC.

This clone was found once. The chain couples TRBV28 to TRBJ2-3, with 10 bases that match TRBD2. CDR3 length: 15 residues. Germline V gene lookup returns CDR1 MDHEN and CDR2 SYDVKM. Trimming at V came to 6 bases and at J to 5 bases, leaving 8 bases not matched to a gene. CDR3 coding DNA: TGTGCCAGCAGCGCTAGCGGGAGTGTTAGAGATACGCAGTATTTT. It codes for CASSASGSVRDTQYF.

This clone came up once. This chain links TRBV5-1 with TRBJ1-4, with 12 bases fitting TRBD1. From germline, CDR1 is SGHRS and CDR2 YFSETQ. This CDR3 is 15 amino acids long. J was trimmed by 8 bases and V by 4 bases; bases with no gene match: 6. CDR3 in amino acids: CASSNRDRGQEKLFF. The DNA for the CDR3 is TGCGCCAGCAGCAACCGGGACAGGGGGCAAGAAAAACTGTTTTTT.

In DNA, the CDR3 is TGTGCCAGCAGGGAATCCGGACTAGCGGGAGGTTACGAGCAGTACTTC. It yields the protein CASRESGLAGGYEQYF. The chain couples TRBV6-1 to TRBJ2-7; 14 nucleotides agree with TRBD2. V lost 6 bases and J lost 4; bases outside the gene matches: 8. Germline V gene lookup returns CDR1 MNHNS and CDR2 SASEGT. This CDR3 region has 16 residues.

This rearrangement joins TRBV18 to TRBJ1-1, with D uncertain. The V and J ends lost 1 base and 6 bases respectively, with 12 bases between them. This CDR3 is built from 14 residues. Looked up from germline, CDR1 is KGHSH and CDR2 is LQKENI. CDR3 bases: TGTGCCAGCTCACCACAGGGAGATATGTCTGAAGCTTTCTTT. It is translated as CASSPQGDMSEAFF.

V gene TRBV10-3 combines with J gene TRBJ1-2, with D hard to call. The V end was cut by 4 bases, the J end by 0 bases, with 6 bases between. There are 13 residues in the CDR3. Germline CDR1 and CDR2: ENHRY and SYGVKD. The CDR3 reads CAISGPANYGYTF. DNA of the CDR3: TGTGCCATCAGTGGTCCAGCTAACTATGGCTACACCTTC.

This chain joins TRBV18 and TRBJ2-7; TRBD2 aligns across 16 bases. Unmatched junction bases numbered 5, after V lost 0 bases and J lost 6 bases. The CDR3 spans 17 residues. Germline CDR1 and CDR2: KGHSH and LQKENI. Here the CDR3 reads CASSPPGTSGRAGEQYF. CDR3 in DNA: TGTGCCAGCTCACCACCTGGGACTAGCGGGAGGGCGGGCGAGCAGTACTTC.

V gene TRBV5-1 combines with J gene TRBJ2-1; no clear D. The V gene lost 0 bases and the J gene lost 6 bases, with 7 bases spanning the gap. Per germline, CDR1 SGHRS and CDR2 YFSETQ. This CDR3 has 13 amino acids. The CDR3 here is CASSLDPSNEQFF. The CDR3 bases are TGCGCCAGCAGCTTGGACCCCAGCAATGAGCAGTTCTTC.

V and J are TRBV12-5 and TRBJ2-7; no reliable D call. CDR1 is LGHNT, CDR2 FRNRAP, per germline. CDR3 length: 16 residues. V dropped 8 bases and J dropped 5 bases, with 25 bases sitting between them. CDR3 DNA sequence: TGTGCTAGTCCCCCTTTCCGAGGAAGGCTGCCGGACGAGCAGTACTTC. This translates into CASPPFRGRLPDEQYF.

The chain combines TRBV27 with TRBJ2-1, with 11 bases matching TRBD2. CDR1 is MNHEY, CDR2 SMNVEV, per germline (reference sequence). This CDR3 has 15 residues. J lost 3 bases, V lost 8 bases, and 6 bases had no gene match. Here the CDR3 DNA reads TGTGCCAGCTGCTCAGGACTAGCGGGCTACAATGAGCAGTTCTTC. This encodes CASCSGLAGYNEQFF.

The CDR3 DNA reads as TGTGCCAGCAGCCTTGCACAGGGCTACGAGCAGTACTTC. It specifies CASSLAQGYEQYF. The genes are TRBV6-1 and TRBJ2-7, with D perhaps TRBD1 (6 bases). Germline V lookup: CDR1 MNHNS, CDR2 SASEGT. This CDR3 region has 13 residues. V dropped 6 bases and J dropped 3 bases, with 12 bases sitting between them.

This clone showed up just a few times. This rearrangement joins TRBV28 to TRBJ2-7; 13 positions match TRBD2. V shed 6 bases and J 7 bases; nucleotides not matched to a gene: 6. In germline, CDR1 is MDHEN, CDR2 SYDVKM. The CDR3 totals 14 residues. CDR3 amino acids: CASSTGLAGSEQYF. Written as DNA, the CDR3 is TGTGCCAGCAGCACGGGACTAGCGGGAAGTGAGCAGTACTTC.

The J gene is TRBJ2-1, the V gene TRBV10-3; 12 bases align to TRBD2. This CDR3 has 13 residues. Trimming took 9 bases from V and 6 from J; bases not matched to a gene: 3. Germline V lookup: CDR1 ENHRY, CDR2 SYGVKD. The CDR3 DNA sequence: TGTGCCATTCGGACTAGCGGGACCAATGAGCAGTTCTTC. Translation gives CAIRTSGTNEQFF.

The chain uses TRBV5-1 and TRBJ1-4; 9 nucleotides match TRBD1. The CDR3 has 16 amino acids. Germline CDR1 is SGHRS and CDR2 is YFSETQ. V was clipped by 4 bases and J by 6 bases; unmatched bases: 10. In DNA form, the CDR3 reads TGCGCCAGCAGCCCATCAACAGGGGGCGGGGATGAAAAACTGTTTTTT. Amino acids: CASSPSTGGGDEKLFF.

The V and J genes are TRBV9 and TRBJ2-1, with 13 positions matching TRBD2. CDR1 is SGDLS, CDR2 YYNGEE, per germline. This CDR3 contains 16 residues. With 0 bases clipped from V and 7 bases from J, the junction kept 4 bases outside the gene matches. The CDR3 reads CASSVGGLAGMNEQFF. CDR3 nucleotide sequence: TGTGCCAGCAGCGTAGGGGGACTAGCGGGAATGAATGAGCAGTTCTTC.